This entry lists 24 T cell receptor beta chains sequenced from one sample in a study of T cells in Graves' hyperthyroidism and ophthalmopathy. Researchers took RNA transcripts and amplified the TCR beta CDR3 regions from them. The primer set for the first-round RT-PCR of the TCR CDR3 was HTBI. TCRdb re-called the multiplex PCR reads through MiXCR, storing one row per CDR3 protein. The sample records approximately 590,000 distinct CDR3 sequences, more than 15% being singletons. The sample comprised blood. The receptor source for this set is a woman younger than 45 with Graves' hyperthyroidism.

A single count supports this clonotype. This may come from a read error, since a much larger clone is one base off. V is TRBV2 and J is TRBJ2-3, with D hard to call. The CDR3 contains 13 residues. Germline V gene data show CDR1 as SNHLY and CDR2 as FYNNEI. Trimming took 8 bases from V and 1 from J, leaving 10 bases between them. The CDR3 reads CASGVTGTDTQYF. CDR3 in DNA: TGTGCCAGCGGGGTTACGGGCACAGATACGCAGTATTTT. Complete variable domain (other parts from reference TRBV2 and TRBJ2-3): EPEVTQTPSHQVTQMGQEVILRCVPISNHLYFYWYRQILGQKVEFLVSFYNNEISEKSEIFDDQFSVERPDGSNFTLKIRSTKLEDSAMYFCASGVTGTDTQYFGPGTRLTVL.

CDR3 DNA: TGTGCCAGCAGTCCGTTCGGGAGAAACACCATATATTTT. Translation: CASSPFGRNTIYF. The V call is TRBV6-2 or TRBV6-3, the J call TRBJ1-3; D uncertain. The CDR3 is 13 amino acids. Trimming stripped 5 bases from V and 5 bases from J, with 10 bases between. In germline, CDR1 is MNHEY, CDR2 SVGEGT.

This clonotype was found many times. V is TRBV27 and J is TRBJ2-3, with 8 nucleotides matching TRBD2. This CDR3 has 12 residues. Germline loops: CDR1 MNHEY, CDR2 SMNVEV (reference sequence). Germline trimming cut 11 bases from V and 3 bases from J; bases unmatched to any gene: 4. The CDR3 DNA reads TGTGCCTGGTCTAGCGGGACAGATACGCAGTATTTT. This encodes CAWSSGTDTQYF.

This clonotype occurred many times. The rearrangement uses TRBV11-2 and TRBJ2-7, with D tentatively TRBD1 (5 bases). Trimming pared 3 bases from V and 0 bases from J, leaving 6 bases between. Germline V gene sequence: CDR1 SGHAT, CDR2 FQNNGV. CDR3 length equals 13 residues. CDR3 nucleotide sequence: TGTGCCAGCAGCTTGACAGACTCCTACGAGCAGTACTTC. Its protein is CASSLTDSYEQYF.

The sample holds many counts of this clonotype. The rearrangement joins TRBV2 to TRBJ2-7, with 9 bases that match TRBD2. Per germline, CDR1 SNHLY and CDR2 FYNNEI. The junction had 9 bases not matched to a gene; V was cut back by 1 base and J by 2 bases. The CDR3 spans 17 residues. The CDR3 bases are TGTGCCAGCAGTGAAGTGGCTAGCGGGACTACCGCCTACGAGCAGTACTTC. It encodes CASSEVASGTTAYEQYF.

V and J are TRBV7-8 and TRBJ1-5; a weak D match, TRBD1 (6 bases). Per germline, CDR1 SGHVS and CDR2 FQNEAQ. This CDR3 is built from 17 residues. The ends were cut back, 4 bases at V and 3 bases at J, with 19 bases in the middle. CDR3 residues: CASSSIPSRDTNQPQHF. The DNA of the CDR3 is TGTGCCAGCAGCTCTATCCCATCCCGGGACACCAATCAGCCCCAGCATTTT. The full variable domain, in which reference TRBV7-8 and TRBJ1-5 provide the parts outside the CDR3, is GAGVSQSPRYKVAKRGQDVALRCDPISGHVSLFWYQQALGQGPEFLTYFQNEAQLDKSGLPSDRFFAERPEGSVSTLKIQRTQQEDSAVYLCASSSIPSRDTNQPQHFGDGTRLSIL.

The table lists this clonotype with a few counts. The rearrangement uses TRBV10-3 and TRBJ2-1, with 11 bases fitting TRBD2. Germline assignment: CDR1 ENHRY and CDR2 SYGVKD. The CDR3 is made up of 15 amino acids. Losses at the gene ends were 2 bases for V and 9 bases for J; bases not matched to a gene: 6. The CDR3 reads CAISETSGGQGEQFF. CDR3 coding DNA: TGTGCCATCAGTGAGACTAGCGGGGGTCAGGGTGAGCAGTTCTTC.

This clonotype has more than one count but fewer than ten. This CDR3 is CASSFLQGTEAFF. CDR3 nucleotides: TGTGCCAGCAGTTTCCTACAGGGAACTGAAGCTTTCTTT. The J gene is TRBJ1-1, the V gene TRBV12-3 or TRBV12-4; a weak D match, TRBD1 (6 bases). V shed 3 bases and J shed 5 bases, with 10 bases lying between them. The CDR3 is 13 amino acids.

The chain couples TRBV19 to TRBJ2-1; D is perhaps TRBD1 or TRBD2 (6 bases each). CDR3 length equals 13 residues. Trimming pared 8 bases from V and 9 bases from J, leaving 17 bases between. Germline V gives CDR1 LNHDA, CDR2 SQIVND (reference sequence). The CDR3 DNA sequence: TGTGCCAGTGAGGGGGACTCAAGGGGTGAGCAGTTCTTC. This gives the protein CASEGDSRGEQFF.

On this clonotype: A much larger clone lies one base from this, so it may be a read error. This rearrangement joins TRBV28 to TRBJ1-4; D is possibly TRBD1 (5 bases). V shed 7 bases and J shed 3 bases, with 12 bases lying between them. Germline CDR1 and CDR2: MDHEN and SYDVKM. The CDR3 spans 14 residues. The CDR3 loop reads CASTERGPNEKLFF. In DNA form, the CDR3 reads TGTGCCAGCACCGAGAGGGGCCCTAATGAAAAACTGTTTTTT.

The genes are TRBV9 and TRBJ2-1, with D unresolved. Germline V CDR1 and CDR2: SGDLS, YYNGEE. V shed 0 bases and J shed 2 bases, with 12 bases lying between them. The CDR3 length is 16 residues. The CDR3 reads CASSVDPLPPYNEQFF. In DNA, the CDR3 is TGTGCCAGCAGCGTAGATCCCTTACCCCCCTACAATGAGCAGTTCTTC.

This clonotype came up a few times. The chain has TRBV24-1 and TRBJ2-1; 10 nucleotides match TRBD2. The V gene end was trimmed by 12 bases and the J gene end by 0 bases; junction bases not matched to a gene: 7. The CDR3 spans 15 residues. The germline gives CDR1 KGHDR, CDR2 SFDVKD. The CDR3 loop is CAAASGGPSYNEQFF. Written as DNA, the CDR3 is TGTGCCGCGGCTAGCGGGGGCCCCTCCTACAATGAGCAGTTCTTC.

This clonotype has a count of ten or more. V gene TRBV5-1 combines with J gene TRBJ2-3, with 10 bases identical to TRBD2. The CDR3 has 15 residues. CDR1 is SGHRS, CDR2 YFSETQ, per germline. The J segment lost 1 base and the V segment lost 9 bases, leaving 8 bases of the junction unmatched. The CDR3 sequence is CATRTGTSGTDTQYF. The DNA of the CDR3 is TGCGCCACCCGAACCGGGACTAGCGGCACAGATACGCAGTATTTT.

The V call is TRBV4-3, the J call TRBJ1-5; D perhaps matches TRBD1 (5 bases). The germline V gene has CDR1 LGHNA and CDR2 YSLEER. The ends were cut back, 4 bases at V and 2 bases at J, with 15 bases in the middle. The CDR3 sequence is 16 residues long. The CDR3 DNA sequence: TGCGCCAGCAGCCTCGGGTGGTCGGGGGGCAATCAGCCCCAGCATTTT. This translates into CASSLGWSGGNQPQHF.

This clonotype was picked up many times. A much larger clone is a single base away; this may be a read error. The rearrangement joins TRBV11-2 to TRBJ2-3; D is ambiguous. The germline CDR1 and CDR2 sequences are SGHAT and FQNNGV. Trimming cost V 1 base and J 5 bases, with 4 bases left between them. The CDR3 covers 12 residues. This CDR3 is CASSLGKDTQYF. The CDR3 nucleotides are TGTGCCAGCAGCTTAGGGAAAGATACGCAGTATTTT.

The chain employs TRBV9 and TRBJ1-2, with D hard to call. The CDR3 extends over 15 amino acids. Germline CDR1 SGDLS, CDR2 YYNGEE. V lost 0 bases and J 0 bases, leaving 9 bases between the germline ends. CDR3 nucleotide sequence: TGTGCCAGCAGCGTAGCAGGAGCCACTAACTATGGCTACACCTTC. This codes for CASSVAGATNYGYTF.

This rearrangement joins TRBV11-1 to TRBJ1-4; D gene unclear. Germline CDR1 is SGHAT and CDR2 is FQDESV (reference sequence). The CDR3 length is 16 residues. V lost 3 bases and J 0 bases, leaving 11 bases between the germline ends. Here the CDR3 DNA reads TGTGCCAGCAGCTTGAAGTCTACTCCAACTAATGAAAAACTGTTTTTT. It translates to CASSLKSTPTNEKLFF.

The V call is TRBV9, the J call TRBJ2-7; TRBD1 might be the D (6 bases). This CDR3 has 14 amino acids. CDR1 and CDR2 (germline): SGDLS, YYNGEE. V lost 4 bases and J lost 3, with 14 bases in between. The CDR3 region is CASSTRDNRYEQYF. CDR3 DNA sequence: TGTGCCAGCAGCACCCGGGACAATCGCTACGAGCAGTACTTC.

This clonotype was counted between two and nine times. A clone one base away is much larger, so this may be a read error. The J gene is TRBJ1-5, the V gene TRBV3-1; D is uncertain. Germline CDR1 LGHDT, CDR2 YNNKEL (reference sequence). CDR3 length: 13 residues. The CDR3 sequence is CASSQQRDQLQHF. Here the CDR3 DNA reads TGTGCCAGCAGCCAACAAAGGGATCAGCTCCAGCATTTT.

The J gene is TRBJ2-4, the V gene TRBV19; 7 positions agree with TRBD1. Germline V gene lookup returns CDR1 LNHDA and CDR2 SQIVND (reference sequence). The CDR3 extends over 13 amino acids. V was pared by 8 bases and J by 6 bases, with 7 bases of the junction left unmatched. In nucleotides, the CDR3 is TGTGCCAGTGCCAGGGACAGACTAAACATTCAGTACTTC. Amino acid sequence: CASARDRLNIQYF. Looking up the rest from reference TRBV19 and TRBJ2-4 gives the full variable domain: DGGITQSPKYLFRKEGQNVTLSCEQNLNHDAMYWYRQDPGQGLRLIYYSQIVNDFQKGDIAEGYSVSREKKESFPLTVTSAQKNPTAFYLCASARDRLNIQYFGAGTRLSVL.

This clonotype was seen ten or more times. The chain combines TRBV28 with TRBJ2-7, with 11 bases identical to TRBD1. Germline V gene data show CDR1 as MDHEN and CDR2 as SYDVKM. The CDR3 length is 19 residues. J was trimmed by 2 bases and V by 10 bases; bases with no gene match: 22. CDR3 protein: CATSCRFQSGTGGAYEQYF. In DNA form, the CDR3 reads TGTGCCACCAGCTGCCGCTTCCAATCCGGGACAGGGGGGGCCTACGAGCAGTACTTC.

This clonotype was picked up many times. The rearrangement joins TRBV20-1 to TRBJ2-7, with 9 bases that match TRBD1. The CDR3 spans 14 residues. The V segment lost 3 bases and the J segment 1 base; nucleotides outside the gene matches: 4. Looked up from germline, CDR1 is DFQATT and CDR2 is SNEGSKA (reference sequence). The CDR3 protein is CSARGTGTSYEQYF. CDR3 DNA sequence: TGCAGTGCTAGGGGGACAGGGACATCCTACGAGCAGTACTTC.

J is TRBJ2-1 and V is TRBV18; the match to TRBD1 covers 7 bases. The CDR3 has 14 amino acids. Germline CDR1 KGHSH, CDR2 LQKENI. Trimming cost V 2 bases and J 9 bases; bases outside gene matches: 7. CDR3 in amino acids: CASSPTQGDSEQFF. CDR3 DNA: TGTGCCAGCTCACCAACGCAGGGGGATTCTGAGCAGTTCTTC. Using reference TRBV18 and TRBJ2-1 for the parts outside the CDR3, the full variable domain is NAGVMQNPRHLVRRRGQEARLRCSPMKGHSHVYWYRQLPEEGLKFMVYLQKENIIDESGMPKERFSAEFPKEGPSILRIQQVVRGDSAAYFCASSPTQGDSEQFFGPGTRLTVL.

In regard to this clonotype: Possible read error: a much larger clone is one base away. The chain links TRBV11-2 to TRBJ2-7, with 10 nucleotides matching TRBD2. V gave up 7 bases and J gave up 8 bases; unmatched junction bases: 11. The CDR3 covers 14 residues. Germline V gives CDR1 SGHAT, CDR2 FQNNGV. The DNA of the CDR3 is TGTGCCAGCAACGACCTAGCGGGAGTTGGACAGCAGTACTTC. It specifies CASNDLAGVGQQYF.